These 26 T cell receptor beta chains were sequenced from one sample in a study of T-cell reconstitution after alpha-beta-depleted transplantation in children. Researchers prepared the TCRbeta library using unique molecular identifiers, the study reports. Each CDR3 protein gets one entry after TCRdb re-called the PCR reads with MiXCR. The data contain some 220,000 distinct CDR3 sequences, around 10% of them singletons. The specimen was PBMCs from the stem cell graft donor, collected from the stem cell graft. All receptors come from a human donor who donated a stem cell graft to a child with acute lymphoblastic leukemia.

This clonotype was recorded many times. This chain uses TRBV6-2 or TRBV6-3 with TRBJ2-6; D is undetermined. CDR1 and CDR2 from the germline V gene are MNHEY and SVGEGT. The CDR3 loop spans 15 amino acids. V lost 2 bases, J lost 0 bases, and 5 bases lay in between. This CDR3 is CASSYSSSGANVLTF. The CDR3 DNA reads TGTGCCAGCAGTTACAGCAGCTCTGGGGCCAACGTCCTGACTTTC.

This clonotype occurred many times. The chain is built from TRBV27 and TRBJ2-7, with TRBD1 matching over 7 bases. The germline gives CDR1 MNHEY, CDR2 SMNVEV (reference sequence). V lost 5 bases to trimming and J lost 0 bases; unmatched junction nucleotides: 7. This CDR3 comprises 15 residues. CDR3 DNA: TGTGCCAGCAGTCCCTCGACAGGGATCTCCTACGAGCAGTACTTC. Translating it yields CASSPSTGISYEQYF.

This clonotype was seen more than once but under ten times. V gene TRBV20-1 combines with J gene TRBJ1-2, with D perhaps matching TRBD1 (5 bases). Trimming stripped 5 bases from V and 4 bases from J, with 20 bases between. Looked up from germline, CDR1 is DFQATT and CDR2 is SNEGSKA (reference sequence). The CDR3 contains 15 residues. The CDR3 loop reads CSALLGRGKGYGYTF. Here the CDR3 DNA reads TGCAGTGCTCTCCTTGGTAGGGGTAAAGGCTATGGCTACACCTTC.

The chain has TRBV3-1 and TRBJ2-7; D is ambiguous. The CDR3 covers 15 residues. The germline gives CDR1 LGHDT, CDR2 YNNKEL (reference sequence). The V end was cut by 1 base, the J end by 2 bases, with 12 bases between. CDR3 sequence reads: CASSQAGSSTYEQYF. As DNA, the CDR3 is TGTGCCAGCAGCCAAGCAGGCTCTTCTACCTACGAGCAGTACTTC.

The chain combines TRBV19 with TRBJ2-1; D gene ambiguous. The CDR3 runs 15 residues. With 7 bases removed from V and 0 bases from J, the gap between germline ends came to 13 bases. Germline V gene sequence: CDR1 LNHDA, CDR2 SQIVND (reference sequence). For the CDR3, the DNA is TGTGCCAGTACCGAGGACGGTAGCTCCTACAATGAGCAGTTCTTC. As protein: CASTEDGSSYNEQFF.

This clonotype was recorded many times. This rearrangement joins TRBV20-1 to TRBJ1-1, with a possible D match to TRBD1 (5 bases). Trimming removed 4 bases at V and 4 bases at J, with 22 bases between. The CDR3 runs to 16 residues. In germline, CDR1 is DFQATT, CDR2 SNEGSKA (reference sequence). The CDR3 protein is CSAIVGRGVWSTEAFF. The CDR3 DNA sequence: TGCAGTGCTATAGTAGGAAGGGGCGTTTGGAGCACTGAAGCTTTCTTT.

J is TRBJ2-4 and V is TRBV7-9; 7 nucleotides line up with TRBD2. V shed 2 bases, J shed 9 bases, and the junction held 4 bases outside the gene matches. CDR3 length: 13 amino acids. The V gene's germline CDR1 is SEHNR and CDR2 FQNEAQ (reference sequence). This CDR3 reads CASSLLGEGIQYF. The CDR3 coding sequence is TGTGCCAGCAGCTTACTCGGGGAGGGCATTCAGTACTTC.

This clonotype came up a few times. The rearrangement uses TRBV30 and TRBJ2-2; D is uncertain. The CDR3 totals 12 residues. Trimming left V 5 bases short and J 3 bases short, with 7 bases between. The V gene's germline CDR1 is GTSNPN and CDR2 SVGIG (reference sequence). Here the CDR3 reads CAWLGYTGELFF. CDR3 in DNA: TGTGCCTGGCTGGGGTACACCGGGGAGCTGTTTTTT.

CDR3 sequence (DNA): TGTGCCATCAGTGAAGGGACAGGCTCCTACGAGCAGTACTTC. Encoded protein: CAISEGTGSYEQYF. The V gene is TRBV10-3, the J gene TRBJ2-7; 8 bases are shared with TRBD1. The CDR3 contains 14 residues. V gave up 3 bases and J gave up 0 bases; unmatched junction bases: 1. CDR1 is ENHRY, CDR2 SYGVKD, per germline.

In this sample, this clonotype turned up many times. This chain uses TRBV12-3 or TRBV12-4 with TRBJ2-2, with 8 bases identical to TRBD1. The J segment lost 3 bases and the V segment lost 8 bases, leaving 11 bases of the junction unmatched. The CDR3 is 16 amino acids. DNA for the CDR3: TGTGCCAGCTTACAGGGACAGGCCTTAGACACCGGGGAGCTGTTTTTT. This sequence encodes CASLQGQALDTGELFF.

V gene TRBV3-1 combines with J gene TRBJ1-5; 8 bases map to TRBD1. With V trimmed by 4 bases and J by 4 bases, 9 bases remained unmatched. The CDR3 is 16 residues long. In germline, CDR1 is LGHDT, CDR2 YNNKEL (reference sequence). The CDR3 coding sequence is TGTGCCAGCAGCCGAGGGACAGGAGCCAGAAATCAGCCCCAGCATTTT. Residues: CASSRGTGARNQPQHF.

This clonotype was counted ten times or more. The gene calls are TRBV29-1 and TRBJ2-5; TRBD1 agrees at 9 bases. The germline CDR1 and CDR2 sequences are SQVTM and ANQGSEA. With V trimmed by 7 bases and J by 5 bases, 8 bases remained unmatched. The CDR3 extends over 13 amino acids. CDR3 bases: TGCAGCGCCCTACAGGGGGCCGGGGAGACCCAGTACTTC. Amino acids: CSALQGAGETQYF.

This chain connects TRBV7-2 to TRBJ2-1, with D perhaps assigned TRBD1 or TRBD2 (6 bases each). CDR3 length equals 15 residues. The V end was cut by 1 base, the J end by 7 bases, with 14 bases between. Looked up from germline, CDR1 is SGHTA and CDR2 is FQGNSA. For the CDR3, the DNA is TGTGCCAGCAGCTTAGTGGAGGGGGGAAAAAATGAGCAGTTCTTC. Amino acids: CASSLVEGGKNEQFF.

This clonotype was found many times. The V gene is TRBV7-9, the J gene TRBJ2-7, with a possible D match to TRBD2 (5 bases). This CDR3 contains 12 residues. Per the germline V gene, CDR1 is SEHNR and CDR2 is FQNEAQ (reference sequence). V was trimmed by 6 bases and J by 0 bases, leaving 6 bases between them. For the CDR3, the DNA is TGTGCCAGCAGTGGGAGCTCCTACGAGCAGTACTTC. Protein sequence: CASSGSSYEQYF.

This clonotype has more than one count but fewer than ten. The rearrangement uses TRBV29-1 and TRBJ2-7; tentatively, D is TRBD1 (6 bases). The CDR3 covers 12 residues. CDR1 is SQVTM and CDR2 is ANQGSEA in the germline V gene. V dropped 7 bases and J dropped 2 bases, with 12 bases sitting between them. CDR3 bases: TGCAGCGCCGAGGGGGAAGCCTACGAGCAGTACTTC. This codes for CSAEGEAYEQYF.

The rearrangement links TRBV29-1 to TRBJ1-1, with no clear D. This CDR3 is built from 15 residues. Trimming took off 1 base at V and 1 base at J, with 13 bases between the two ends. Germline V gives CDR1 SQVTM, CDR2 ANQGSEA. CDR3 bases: TGCAGCGTTGAAGTTTCGGGCAGGAAGAACACTGAAGCTTTCTTT. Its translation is CSVEVSGRKNTEAFF.

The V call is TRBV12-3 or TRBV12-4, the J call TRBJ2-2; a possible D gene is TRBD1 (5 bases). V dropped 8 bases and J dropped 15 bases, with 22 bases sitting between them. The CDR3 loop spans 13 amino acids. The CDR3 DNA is TGTGCCAGCCCCTCAAGGCCCTCAGGGTTCGTGTTTTTT. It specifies CASPSRPSGFVFF.

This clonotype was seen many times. The CDR3 sequence: CASSPAGATNEKLFF. CDR3 sequence (DNA): TGTGCCAGCTCACCAGCGGGGGCAACTAATGAAAAACTGTTTTTT. V usage is TRBV18 and J usage is TRBJ1-4; TRBD1 is a possible D gene (5 bases). The germline V gene encodes CDR1 KGHSH and CDR2 LQKENI. The CDR3 sequence is 15 residues long. V was pared by 2 bases and J by 0 bases, with 7 bases between.

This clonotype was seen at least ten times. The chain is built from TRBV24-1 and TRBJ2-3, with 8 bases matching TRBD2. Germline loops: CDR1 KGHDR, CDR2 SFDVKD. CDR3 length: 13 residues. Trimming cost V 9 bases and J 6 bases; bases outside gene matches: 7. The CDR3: CATEGASGDTQYF. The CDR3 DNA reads TGTGCCACCGAAGGGGCTAGCGGGGATACGCAGTATTTT.

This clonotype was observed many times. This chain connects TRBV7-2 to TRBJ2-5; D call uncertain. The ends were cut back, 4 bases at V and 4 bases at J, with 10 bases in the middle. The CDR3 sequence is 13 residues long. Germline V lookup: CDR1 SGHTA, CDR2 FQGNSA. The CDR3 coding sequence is TGTGCCAGCAGCTCCACAACGGCAGAGACCCAGTACTTC. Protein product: CASSSTTAETQYF.

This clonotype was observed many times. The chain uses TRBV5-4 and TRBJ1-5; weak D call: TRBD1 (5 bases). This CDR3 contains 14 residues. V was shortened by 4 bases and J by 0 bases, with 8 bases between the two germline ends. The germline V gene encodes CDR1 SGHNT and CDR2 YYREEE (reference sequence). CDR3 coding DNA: TGTGCCAGCAGCCTAGACAGTAGCAATCAGCCCCAGCATTTT. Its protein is CASSLDSSNQPQHF.

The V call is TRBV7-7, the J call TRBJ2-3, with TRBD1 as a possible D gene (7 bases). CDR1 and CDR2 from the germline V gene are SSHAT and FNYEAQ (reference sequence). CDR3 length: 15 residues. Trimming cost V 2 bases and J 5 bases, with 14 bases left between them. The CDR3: CASSLRPRGVDTQYF. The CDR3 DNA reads TGTGCCAGCAGCTTAAGGCCCAGGGGGGTAGATACGCAGTATTTT. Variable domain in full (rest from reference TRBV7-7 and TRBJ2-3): GAGVSQSPRYKVTKRGQDVTLRCDPISSHATLYWYQQALGQGPEFLTYFNYEAQPDKSGLPSDRFSAERPEGSISTLTIQRTEQRDSAMYRCASSLRPRGVDTQYFGPGTRLTVL.

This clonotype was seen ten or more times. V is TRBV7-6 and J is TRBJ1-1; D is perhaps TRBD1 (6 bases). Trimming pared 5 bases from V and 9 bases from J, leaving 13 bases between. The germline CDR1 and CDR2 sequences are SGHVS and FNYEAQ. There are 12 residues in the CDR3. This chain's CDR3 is CASSQYTGKAFF. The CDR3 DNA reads TGTGCCAGCAGCCAATATACAGGGAAAGCTTTCTTT.

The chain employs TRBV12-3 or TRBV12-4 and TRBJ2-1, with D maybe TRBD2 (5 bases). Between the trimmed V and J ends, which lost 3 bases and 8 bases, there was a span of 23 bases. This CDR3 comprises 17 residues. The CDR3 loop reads CASSFGDQYLTEDEQFF. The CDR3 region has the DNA TGTGCCAGCAGTTTCGGCGATCAGTATTTAACGGAGGATGAGCAGTTCTTC.

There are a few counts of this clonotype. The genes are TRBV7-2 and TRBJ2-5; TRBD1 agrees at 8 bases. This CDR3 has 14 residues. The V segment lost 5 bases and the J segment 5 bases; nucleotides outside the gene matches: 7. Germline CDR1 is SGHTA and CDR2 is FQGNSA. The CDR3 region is CASSPRTGSETQYF. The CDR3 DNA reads TGTGCCAGCAGCCCTCGGACAGGGTCGGAGACCCAGTACTTC.

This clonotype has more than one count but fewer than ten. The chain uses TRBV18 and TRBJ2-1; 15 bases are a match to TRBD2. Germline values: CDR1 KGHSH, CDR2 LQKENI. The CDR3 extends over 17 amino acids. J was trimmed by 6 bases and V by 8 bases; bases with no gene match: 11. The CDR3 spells CASNGGLAGGNFNEQFF. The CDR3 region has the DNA TGTGCCAGCAACGGTGGACTAGCGGGGGGGAATTTCAATGAGCAGTTCTTC.